A selection of T cell receptor beta chains follows, all from one sample in a study of T cell changes during pregnancy in multiple sclerosis. Sequencing used immunoSEQ multiplex PCR; TCRdb keeps in-frame clones, though not all of them. The profile shows more than 35,000 clones, approximately 89% of them singletons. The sample in question was CD4+ T cells from peripheral blood mononuclear cells, obtained after pregnancy. These receptors all come from a female donor in good health, enrolled as a control in a pregnancy study. CDR3s include the opening cysteine and the closing phenylalanine or tryptophan. The D gene is left open where the match is weak. Some rows have no size entry. The others give once, few or many, or a class for an expanded clone.

D gene,clone size,V gene,J gene,CDR3 protein,CDR3 DNA
-,-,TRBV10-3,TRBJ2-7,CAISGQALSYEQYF,TGTGCCATCAGTGGACAGGCGCTTTCCTACGAGCAGTACTTC
-,-,TRBV7-3,TRBJ2-3,CASSLNPHRNTDTQYF,TGTGCCAGCAGCTTAAACCCTCACAGGAACACAGATACGCAGTATTTT
-,-,TRBV28,TRBJ1-5,CASSGSWQGNQPQHF,TGTGCCAGCAGTGGTTCATGGCAGGGCAATCAGCCCCAGCATTTT
-,once,TRBV27,TRBJ2-3,CASSVIGAGATDTQYF,TGTGCCAGCAGTGTCATTGGGGCAGGCGCCACAGATACGCAGTATTTT
TRBD1,few,TRBV27,TRBJ1-2,CASTPIGQGAGYTF,TGTGCCAGCACCCCGATTGGACAGGGTGCTGGCTACACCTTC
TRBD1,-,TRBV5-1,TRBJ1-2,CASSVDRGNYGYTF,TGCGCCAGCAGCGTGGACAGGGGTAACTATGGCTACACCTTC
TRBD2,-,TRBV5-1,TRBJ2-3,CASVLAGGLLSTDTQYF,TGCGCCAGCGTTCTAGCGGGGGGCCTTCTTAGCACAGATACGCAGTATTTT
-,-,TRBV5-1,TRBJ2-3,CASSLAGGYSTDTQYF,TGCGCCAGCAGCTTGGCAGGGGGGTATAGCACAGATACGCAGTATTTT
TRBD1,few,TRBV7-9,TRBJ1-2,CASSPGQGYNYGYTF,TGTGCCAGCAGTCCCGGACAGGGATATAACTATGGCTACACCTTC
TRBD1,-,TRBV28,TRBJ1-1,CASSQTGYTEAFF,TGTGCCAGCAGCCAGACAGGGTACACTGAAGCTTTCTTT
TRBD2,-,TRBV7-3,TRBJ2-3,CASSQKTSGAPDTQYF,TGTGCCAGCAGCCAAAAGACTAGCGGGGCCCCAGATACGCAGTATTTT
-,-,TRBV30,TRBJ2-1,CAWSGAINPYNEQFF,TGTGCCTGGAGTGGGGCGATTAACCCCTACAATGAGCAGTTCTTC
-,-,TRBV6-5,TRBJ2-6,CASSPRVSGANVLTF,TGTGCCAGCAGCCCCCGGGTCTCTGGGGCCAACGTCCTGACTTTC
-,-,TRBV6-5,TRBJ1-4,CASRRVGTNEKLFF,TGTGCCAGCAGAAGAGTTGGAACTAATGAAAAACTGTTTTTT
TRBD1,once,TRBV12-5,TRBJ1-6,CASAVGQPNSPLHF,TGTGCTAGTGCCGTGGGACAGCCCAATTCACCCCTCCACTTT
TRBD1,-,TRBV2,TRBJ1-3,CASSPGGAGNTIYF,TGTGCCAGCAGTCCAGGGGGCGCGGGAAACACCATATATTTT
TRBD1,-,TRBV5-1,TRBJ2-7,CASSRQTGNYEQYF,TGCGCCAGCAGCCGCCAGACAGGGAACTACGAGCAGTACTTC
TRBD2,-,TRBV7-3,TRBJ2-3,CASSSLAGNPTDTQYF,TGTGCCAGCAGCTCGTTAGCGGGGAACCCGACAGATACGCAGTATTTT
-,-,TRBV21-1,TRBJ2-7,CASSWGPVCRYEQYF,TGTGCCAGCAGTTGGGGGCCAGTGTGCAGGTACGAGCAGTACTTC
TRBD1,once,TRBV6-4,TRBJ1-2,CASSERQGSALKGYTF,TGTGCCAGCAGTGAAAGACAGGGGAGCGCTCTTAAGGGCTACACCTTC
-,-,TRBV4-1,TRBJ1-4,CASSQVTEKLFF,TGCGCCAGCAGCCAAGTTACGGAGAAACTGTTTTTT
-,-,TRBV6-6,TRBJ2-3,CAGGVGADTQYF,TGTGCCGGGGGCGTTGGGGCAGATACGCAGTATTTT
-,-,TRBV28,TRBJ1-2,CASSNSGGRNYGYTF,TGTGCCAGCAGTAATAGCGGGGGTCGGAACTATGGCTACACCTTC